A single T cell receptor beta chain is shown here with its context. Its antigen is currently not known. No base quality values were provided; no much bigger clone lies one nucleotide off. The data were taken from a study of post-analysis software for immune sequencing data (dated by TCRdb to about 2015). Context from the whole study: Recorded disease courses included relapsing-remitting, secondary progressive and progressive-relapsing multiple sclerosis, with some patients lacking subtype annotation. The patient repertoires were compared against roughly 12 previously published healthy control repertoires obtained from donors aged roughly 6 to 28 years. A subset of samples was prepared in parallel using single-end sample barcoding, then pooled and co-amplified after Illumina adapter ligation. Beyond this particular receptor, the publication reports: Direct clustering with F measure showed strong co-clustering of samples prepared in the same batch, prompting a batch-effect correction. The control group was slightly older than the multiple sclerosis patient group. Significantly higher frequencies in patients than in controls were found for roughly 5 TRBV segments, including TRBV5-6, TRBV5-1 and TRBV20-1. Normalized Chao1 diversity was significantly lower in multiple sclerosis patients than controls, suggesting substantial peripheral T-cell clonal expansion.

V and J are truncated by 2 bases and 3 bases respectively, leaving an intervening sequence of 10 bases. The CDR3 sequence holds 14 residues, the cysteine and phenylalanine included. This entry keeps only the CDR3 DNA: 42 bases, framed from base 1. To demonstrate the VDJtools post-analysis software, TCR beta repertoires were profiled from the peripheral blood of about 13 young patients with multiple sclerosis. The multiple sclerosis patients were children and adolescents ranging in age from roughly 6 to 16 years. The library was built by means of PCR. For sequencing, an Illumina HiSeq 2500 was employed. To reduce PCR and sequencing biases, unique molecular identifiers were built into the TCR beta cDNA libraries. Every 1 to 10 million input T cells yielded roughly 500,000 cDNA molecules, meaning each molecule approximated one T cell. The patient libraries were prepared and sequenced with the same protocol used for the earlier healthy control dataset. Samples belonging to the same batch were prepared together, multiplexed and sequenced on a shared HiSeq lane. For the original study's pipeline: Raw barcoded reads were processed with MIGEC, and single-read molecular identifier groups were discarded before consensus assembly and CDR3 extraction. VDJtools was used for post-analysis of the clonotype tables, with diversity normalized by down-sampling every dataset to the smallest sample size. To correct batch-related cross-sample contamination, repertoire overlap clustering matched CDR3 amino acid sequences but not nucleotide sequences. TCRdb's own reprocessing of the public reads used fastp at Q25 and MiXCR and kept productive beta chains. Each CDR3 protein appears once, grouped with its most common genes and DNA. In this record, the V and J calls reflect TCRdb's handling and not the investigators' own analysis. This sample gives 380,000 or so distinct CDR3 sequences in total; approximately 33% of them show up just once. The ten largest clones take up around an eighth of the sample.

The receptor comes from a girl aged 5-17 years with multiple sclerosis. Sample: blood. The chain is encoded by TRBV12-3 or TRBV12-4 joined to TRBJ1-1; the D gene cannot be named for sure. The CDR3 region reads CASSLNQGYTEAFF. The DNA is TGTGCCAGCAGTTTAAATCAAGGGTACACTGAAGCTTTCTTT.